This TCR beta chain was identified during a study of lymphopenia after photon versus proton radiotherapy. Study-level points and caveats: Post-nadir diversity loss with photons came from oligoclonal expansion, particularly CD8+ Temra cells. Photon-treated patients lost naive T cells and TCR diversity; proton-treated stayed stable.

The germline V and J ends were trimmed by 6 bases and 6 bases, with 18 bases remaining between them. Germline CDR1 reads LNHDA; CDR2 reads SQIVND (reference sequence). The CDR3 has 15 amino acids. Points on this clone: Its antigen is unknown.

Repertoires were generated with immunoSEQ multiplex PCR, while TCRdb's copy carries only in-frame clones and drops some. The table shows 67,000 or so clones, with about 89% occurring only once. The genes are TRBV19 and TRBJ1-5; no firm D call. The sample here was peripheral blood, taken from a patient treated with proton-based radiotherapy. The receptor's source is an elderly man with esophageal cancer. The CDR3 coding sequence is TGTGCCAGTAGCATGGCACGGATAGGTGCTCAGCCCCAGCATTTT. Protein sequence: CASSMARIGAQPQHF.